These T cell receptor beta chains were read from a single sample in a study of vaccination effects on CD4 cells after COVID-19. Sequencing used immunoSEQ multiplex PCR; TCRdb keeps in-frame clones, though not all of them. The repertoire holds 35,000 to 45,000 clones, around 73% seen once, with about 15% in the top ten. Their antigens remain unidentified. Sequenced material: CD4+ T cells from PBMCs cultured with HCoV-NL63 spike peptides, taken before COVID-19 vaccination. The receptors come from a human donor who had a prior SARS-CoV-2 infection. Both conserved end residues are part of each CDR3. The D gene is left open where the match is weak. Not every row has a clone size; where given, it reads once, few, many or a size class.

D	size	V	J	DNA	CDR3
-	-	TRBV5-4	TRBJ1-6	TGTGCCAGCAGCTTGCTGCAAAGAAATTCACCCCTCCACTTT	CASSLLQRNSPLHF
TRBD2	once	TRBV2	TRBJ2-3	TGTGCCAGCAGTGAAGGCCGGGAGGGCACAGATACGCAGTATTTT	CASSEGREGTDTQYF
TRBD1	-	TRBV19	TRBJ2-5	TGTGCCAGTAGTATCTCAGGGGGCCAACAAGAGACCCAGTACTTC	CASSISGGQQETQYF
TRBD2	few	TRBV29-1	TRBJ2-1	TGCAGCGTTGAAGCTAGCGGGGCATTTTGGTCCTACAATGAGCAGTTCTTC	CSVEASGAFWSYNEQFF
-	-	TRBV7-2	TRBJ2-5	TGTGCCAGCAGCTTAGTGGCACAAGAGACCCAGTACTTC	CASSLVAQETQYF
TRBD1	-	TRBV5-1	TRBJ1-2	TGCGCCAGCAGCTTGGCCACCGCGGACAGGGCTAACTATGGCTACACCTTC	CASSLATADRANYGYTF
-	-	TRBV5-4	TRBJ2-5	TGTGCCAGCAGCACAGGTACTAGCTCCGAGACCCAGTACTTC	CASSTGTSSETQYF
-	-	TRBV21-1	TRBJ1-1	TGTGCCAGCTCCGAAGGGAGCCACACTGAAGCTTTCTTT	CASSEGSHTEAFF
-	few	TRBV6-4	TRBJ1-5	TGTGCCAGCAGTGGCACACCATCTAGCAATCAGCCCCAGCATTTT	CASSGTPSSNQPQHF
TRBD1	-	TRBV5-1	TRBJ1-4	TGCGCCAGCAGCTTCGGACAGGGAGAGGGAAAACTGTTTTTT	CASSFGQGEGKLFF
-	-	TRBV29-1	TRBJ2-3	TGCAGCGTTGGTCCCGGCACAGATACGCAGTATTTT	CSVGPGTDTQYF
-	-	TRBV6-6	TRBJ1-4	TGTGCCAGCAGTTACTCGAGTGGGACTAATGAAAAACTGTTTTTT	CASSYSSGTNEKLFF
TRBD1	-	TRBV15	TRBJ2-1	TGTGCCACCAGCAGACCAGGGGGAAGTGAGCAGTTCTTC	CATSRPGGSEQFF
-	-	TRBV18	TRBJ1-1	TGTGCCAGCTCAGGTCAGGCGAACACTGAAGCTTTCTTT	CASSGQANTEAFF
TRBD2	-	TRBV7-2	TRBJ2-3	TGTGCCAGCAGCTTTCCAACTAGCGGCACAGATACGCAGTATTTT	CASSFPTSGTDTQYF
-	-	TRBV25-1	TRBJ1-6	TGTGCCAGCAGTCCGACGGGTGGGGATTCACCCCTCCACTTT	CASSPTGGDSPLHF
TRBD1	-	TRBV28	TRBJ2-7	TGTGCCAGCAGTCTCTCCCTAGGGGTCGGGACAGTACGTCTGGAGCAGTACTTC	CASSLSLGVGTVRLEQYF
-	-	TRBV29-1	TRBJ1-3	TGCAGCGTTGCTGAGGGCTCTGGAAACACCATATATTTT	CSVAEGSGNTIYF
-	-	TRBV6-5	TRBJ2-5	TGTGCCAGCAGTTACTCGACGGGGGAAGAGACCCAGTACTTC	CASSYSTGEETQYF
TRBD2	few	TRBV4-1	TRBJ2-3	TGCGCCAGCAGCCAAGATAGGGCTAGCGGGCGCGATACGCAGTATTTT	CASSQDRASGRDTQYF
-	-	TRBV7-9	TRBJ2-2	TGTGCCAGCAGCTCCCAAACTAGTCGGAACACCGGGGAGCTGTTTTTT	CASSSQTSRNTGELFF
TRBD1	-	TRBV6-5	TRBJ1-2	TGTGCCAGCAGTTACTCCACAGGGGGGGCCTATGGCTACACCTTC	CASSYSTGGAYGYTF
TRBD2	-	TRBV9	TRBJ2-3	TGTGCCAGCAGCTCGACTAGCGGGAGCCTTTGGGGGACAGATACGCAGTATTTT	CASSSTSGSLWGTDTQYF
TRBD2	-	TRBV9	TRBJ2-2	TGTGCCAGCAGCCTAGGACTAGCGGGAGCATACACCGGGGAGCTGTTTTTT	CASSLGLAGAYTGELFF
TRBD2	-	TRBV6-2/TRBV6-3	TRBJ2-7	TGTGCCAGCAGTTACTCGGTGACTAGCGGGACCACCTACGAGCAGTACTTC	CASSYSVTSGTTYEQYF
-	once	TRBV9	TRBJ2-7	TGTGCCAGCAGCGCCGGGAGTTGGTCCTACGAGCAGTACTTC	CASSAGSWSYEQYF
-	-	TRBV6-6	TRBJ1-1	TGTGCCAGCAGGGTTCAGGGACCCACTGAAGCTTTCTTT	CASRVQGPTEAFF
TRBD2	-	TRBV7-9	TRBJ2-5	TGTGCCAGCACCCCCGCGGGGGGTGAGACCCAGTACTTC	CASTPAGGETQYF
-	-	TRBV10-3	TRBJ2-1	TGTGCCATCAGGCCCCGGGATTTACTCAATGAGCAGTTCTTC	CAIRPRDLLNEQFF
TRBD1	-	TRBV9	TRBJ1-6	TGTGCCAGCAGCGTAGGACAGGGGTCGGATAATTCACCCCTCCACTTT	CASSVGQGSDNSPLHF
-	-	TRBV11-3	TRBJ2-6	TGTGCTTCTAGAGTGGGGGGCCCTGGGGCCAACGTCCTGACTTTC	CASRVGGPGANVLTF
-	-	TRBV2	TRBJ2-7	TGTGCCAGCAGTTCGATGGGTAACAGACTCTGGATAGAGCAGTACTTC	CASSSMGNRLWIEQYF
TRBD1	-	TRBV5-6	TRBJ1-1	TGTGCCAGCAGCTCGATACGACAGGGCGGTTATGAAGCTTTCTTT	CASSSIRQGGYEAFF
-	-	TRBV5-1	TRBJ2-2	TGCGCCAGCAGCTTGGAGGGCTGGTACACCGGGGAGCTGTTTTTT	CASSLEGWYTGELFF
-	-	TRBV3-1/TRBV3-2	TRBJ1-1	TGTGCCAGCAGCCTCCTTCCAGAGAACACTGAAGCTTTCTTT	CASSLLPENTEAFF
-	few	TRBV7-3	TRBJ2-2	TGTGCCAGCAGCCCTCCTGGGGCAGGGCCGAACACCGGGGAGCTGTTTTTT	CASSPPGAGPNTGELFF
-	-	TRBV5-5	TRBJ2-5	TGTGCCAGCAGCCGTCTGGGTCAACAAGAGACCCAGTACTTC	CASSRLGQQETQYF
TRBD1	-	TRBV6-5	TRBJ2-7	TGTGCCAGCAGTAAGGGACAGAACGACGAGCAGTACTTC	CASSKGQNDEQYF
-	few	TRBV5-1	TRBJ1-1	TGCGCCAGCAGCCCTACCGACGGGGAGAGGCGAGCTTTCTTT	CASSPTDGERRAFF
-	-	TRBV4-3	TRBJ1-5	TGCGCCAGCAGCCAAGGGCAGTTTAATCAGCCCCAGCATTTT	CASSQGQFNQPQHF
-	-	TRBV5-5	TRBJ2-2	TGTGCCAGCAGCTACCACAGGGCAGGGAACACCGGGGAGCTGTTTTTT	CASSYHRAGNTGELFF
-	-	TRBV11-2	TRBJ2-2	TGTGCCAGCAGCTTACTACTGAGCACCGGGGAGCTGTTTTTT	CASSLLLSTGELFF
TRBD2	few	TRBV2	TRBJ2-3	TGTGCCAGCAGGACTCCCTTTAGCGGGGGAGCAGATACGCAGTATTTT	CASRTPFSGGADTQYF
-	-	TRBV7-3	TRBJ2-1	TGTGCCAGCAGCCTAGGGCAATCGTTCAATGAGCAGTTCTTC	CASSLGQSFNEQFF
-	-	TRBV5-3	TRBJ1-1	TGTGCCAGAAGCAGGCGGGGGGGCACTGAAGCTTTCTTT	CARSRRGGTEAFF
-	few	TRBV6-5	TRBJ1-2	TGTGCCAGCAGCCCACAGGGCACCTATGGCTACACCTTC	CASSPQGTYGYTF
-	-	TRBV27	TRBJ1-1	TGTGCCAGCAGTTGGGGGGCCAACAGGGACACTGAAGCTTTCTTT	CASSWGANRDTEAFF